This entry describes one TCR beta chain. Generated by immunoSEQ multiplex PCR, the TCRdb table keeps only in-frame clones and is missing some. The sample lists about 120,000 clones, approximately 93% occurring once. This record belongs to a study of T cell changes during pregnancy in multiple sclerosis. The sequence was obtained from a female donor with multiple sclerosis, enrolled in a pregnancy study. Sample: peripheral blood, taken before pregnancy.

The DNA for the CDR3 is TGTGCCAGCAGAGAACAGCGTGACACTGAAGCTTTCTTT. This translates into CASREQRDTEAFF. The gene calls are TRBV6-1 and TRBJ1-1; D gene uncertain. The V end lost 6 bases, the J end lost 3 bases, and 11 bases lay between the germline ends. CDR1 is MNHNS and CDR2 is SASEGT in the germline V gene. The CDR3 has 13 amino acids.